The present TCR beta chain was sequenced within a study of radiotherapy plus CTLA-4 blockade in lung cancer. Background on the study: In roughly 17% of patients, objective responses were seen; approximately 30% had disease control.

Data came from immunoSEQ multiplex PCR; TCRdb stores just in-frame clones and leaves some out. The sample has some 15,000 clones; 72% are singletons. The TCR comes from a human donor with non-small cell lung cancer whose response to radiotherapy plus ipilimumab could not be evaluated. Source: peripheral blood, taken from a patient treated with radiotherapy plus ipilimumab.

CDR3 residues: CASSGSLAGGPGTGELFF. The DNA of the CDR3 is TGTGCCAGCAGCGGTTCTCTAGCGGGGGGGCCGGGCACCGGGGAGCTGTTTTTT. This sequence joins TRBV7-9 and TRBJ2-2, with 12 bases aligning to TRBD2. This CDR3 contains 18 residues. The junction had 11 bases not matched to a gene; V was cut back by 5 bases and J by 4 bases. The V gene's germline CDR1 is SEHNR and CDR2 FQNEAQ (reference sequence).